This TCR beta chain was sequenced during a study of T cells after yellow fever vaccination. This clonotype was detected only a few times. This CDR3 is 14 amino acids long. From germline, CDR1 is LGHDT and CDR2 YNNKEL (reference sequence). V gave up 5 bases and J gave up 7 bases; unmatched junction bases: 2. TCRdb re-called the 5' RACE reads with MiXCR, one entry per CDR3 protein. This sample carries some 600,000 distinct CDR3 sequences, around an eighth of them seen once, and the ten largest clones take 15%. The sequences come from PBMCs, collected on the day of the yellow fever booster vaccination. The receptor comes from a man younger than 45 who received the YFV17D yellow fever vaccine. The chain joins TRBV3-1 to TRBJ2-1; 13 bases fit TRBD2. The CDR3 nucleotides are TGTGCCAGCAGCTCACTAGCGGGAGGGAATGAGCAGTTCTTC. This codes for CASSSLAGGNEQFF.